Listed below are T cell receptor beta chains from one sample, sequenced in a study of CD8 T cells in ankylosing spondylitis. TCRdb independently ran MiXCR on the 5' RACE reads; one entry per CDR3 protein. This sample has some 130,000 distinct CDR3 sequences; about a tenth occur once, and the top ten carry approximately 3.4%. Sequences were obtained from blood, either unsorted or a sorted T cell fraction (not recorded which). The origin of the receptors is a male donor with ankylosing spondylitis or in good health (not recorded which). Each CDR3 is given with its conserved first and last residue. A D gene is named only where the DNA matches it firmly. Rows may omit the clone size; those that give it use once, few, many or a size class.

>many|TRBD2|TRBJ2-2|TRBV28
CASRPTSGLNTGELFF
TGTGCCAGCAGGCCCACTAGCGGCCTGAACACCGGGGAGCTGTTTTTT
>NA|TRBD2|TRBJ2-1|TRBV19
CAGRILAGSHNEQFF
TGTGCCGGTAGAATTCTAGCGGGGTCTCACAATGAGCAGTTCTTC
>NA|NA|TRBJ1-1|TRBV3-1
CASSLTGRTEAFF
TGTGCCAGCAGCCTGACGGGGAGGACTGAAGCTTTCTTT
>many|TRBD2|TRBJ2-1|TRBV11-1
CASSTPARGGYNEQFF
TGTGCCAGCAGCACGCCGGCTCGCGGGGGGTACAATGAGCAGTTCTTC
>NA|NA|TRBJ2-7|TRBV18
CASSQDWSKDEQYF
TGTGCCAGCTCACAGGACTGGTCTAAGGACGAGCAGTACTTC
>few|TRBD2|TRBJ2-7|TRBV7-2
CASTGGSYEQYF
TGTGCCAGCACCGGGGGGTCCTACGAGCAGTACTTC
>many|NA|TRBJ2-7|TRBV6-5
CASSYSTALQSYEQYF
TGTGCCAGCAGTTACTCGACGGCCCTCCAATCCTACGAGCAGTACTTC
>NA|NA|TRBJ2-3|TRBV4-3
CASSQDRGRDSTDTQYF
TGCGCCAGCAGCCAAGATCGGGGCAGGGACTCCACAGATACGCAGTATTTT
>NA|NA|TRBJ2-1|TRBV12-5
CASGKFDNEQFF
TGTGCTAGTGGTAAATTCGACAATGAGCAGTTCTTC
>few|NA|TRBJ1-6|TRBV7-9
CASSLRQGLNSPLHF
TGTGCCAGCAGCTTACGCCAGGGCCTAAATTCACCCCTCCACTTT
>NA|NA|TRBJ1-5|TRBV29-1
CSVGTSNSNQPQHF
TGCAGCGTCGGGACAAGTAATAGCAATCAGCCCCAGCATTTT
>few|TRBD2|TRBJ2-7|TRBV18
CASSPLPSGASSYEQYF
TGTGCCAGCTCACCACTTCCTAGCGGGGCTAGCTCCTACGAGCAGTACTTC
>many|NA|TRBJ1-2|TRBV29-1
CSADTLNYGYTF
TGCAGCGCAGACACACTCAACTATGGCTACACCTTC
>many|NA|TRBJ2-2|TRBV7-9
CASSSGLNTGELFF
TGTGCCAGCAGCTCAGGGTTAAACACCGGGGAGCTGTTTTTT
>NA|TRBD1|TRBJ1-1|TRBV5-5
CASSGGQSVTEAFF
TGTGCCAGCAGCGGGGGACAGTCGGTCACTGAAGCTTTCTTT
>few|NA|TRBJ2-1|TRBV5-1
CASSLGSGVSDEQFF
TGCGCCAGCAGCTTGGGGTCAGGGGTTAGCGATGAGCAGTTCTTC
>few|NA|TRBJ2-5|TRBV30
CAWSVKDLEGTQYF
TGTGCCTGGAGTGTTAAGGACCTCGAAGGGACCCAGTACTTC
>few|TRBD2|TRBJ2-1|TRBV20-1
CSARGTSGSLGYNEQFF
TGCAGTGCTAGAGGGACTAGCGGGAGTTTAGGCTACAATGAGCAGTTCTTC
>many|NA|TRBJ2-1|TRBV5-1
CASSLADTLSYNEQFF
TGCGCCAGCAGCTTGGCGGACACCCTCTCCTACAATGAGCAGTTCTTC
>many|TRBD2|TRBJ2-7|TRBV4-2
CASSQGGWLAANYEQYF
TGTGCCAGCAGCCAAGGGGGTTGGCTAGCGGCAAACTACGAGCAGTACTTC
>NA|NA|TRBJ2-1|TRBV19
CASSILTGYNEQFF
TGTGCCAGTAGTATCTTGACTGGCTACAATGAGCAGTTCTTC
>many|TRBD1|TRBJ2-1|TRBV11-2
CASSLEGQAYNEQFF
TGTGCCAGCAGCTTAGAGGGACAGGCGTACAATGAGCAGTTCTTC
>many|NA|TRBJ2-5|TRBV5-1
CASKVGTQHKQETQYF
TGCGCCAGCAAGGTTGGGACCCAACATAAACAAGAGACCCAGTACTTC
>many|NA|TRBJ2-1|TRBV12-3/TRBV12-4
CASSLGGNEQFF
TGTGCCAGCAGTTTGGGTGGGAATGAGCAGTTCTTC
>many|NA|TRBJ1-6|TRBV7-9
CASSLAGDASPLHF
TGTGCCAGCAGCTTAGCAGGGGATGCTTCACCCCTCCACTTT
>many|TRBD2|TRBJ2-1|TRBV7-6
CASSLALAGVYEQFF
TGTGCCAGCAGCTTAGCACTAGCGGGAGTTTATGAGCAGTTCTTC
>many|TRBD2|TRBJ2-2|TRBV27
CASSQILAGGGELFF
TGTGCCAGCAGCCAAATACTAGCGGGGGGCGGGGAGCTGTTTTTT
>few|TRBD2|TRBJ2-2|TRBV20-1
CSADTGLAGRSTGELFF
TGCAGTGCCGATACAGGACTAGCGGGTAGGAGCACCGGGGAGCTGTTTTTT
>few|TRBD1|TRBJ1-1|TRBV25-1
CASSSPGQGKVGVWNTEAFF
TGTGCCAGCTCATCTCCGGGACAGGGGAAGGTTGGGGTTTGGAACACTGAAGCTTTCTTT
>NA|TRBD2|TRBJ2-1|TRBV7-6
CASSLRWGLAGGNNEQFF
TGTGCCAGCAGTCTAAGGTGGGGACTAGCGGGAGGAAACAATGAGCAGTTCTTC
>many|TRBD2|TRBJ2-7|TRBV12-3/TRBV12-4
CASSPGGPLDEQYF
TGTGCCAGCAGTCCGGGGGGTCCGCTGGACGAGCAGTACTTC
>many|NA|TRBJ2-1|TRBV19
CASSRLQSSYNEQFF
TGTGCCAGTAGTCGTCTACAATCCTCCTACAATGAGCAGTTCTTC
>many|NA|TRBJ2-7|TRBV18
CASSPGANYEQYF
TGTGCCAGCTCACCCGGGGCCAACTACGAGCAGTACTTC
>many|NA|TRBJ2-1|TRBV7-2
CASSLVGGTAYNEQFF
TGTGCCAGCAGCTTAGTAGGCGGGACGGCCTACAATGAGCAGTTCTTC
>medium-sized|TRBD1|TRBJ2-1|TRBV7-9
CASSGDSSGTLNEQFF
TGTGCCAGCAGTGGGGACAGTAGTGGCACTCTCAATGAGCAGTTCTTC
>NA|TRBD1|TRBJ2-3|TRBV5-1
CASSLAGTGGIKADTQYF
TGCGCCAGCAGCTTGGCCGGGACAGGGGGGATTAAGGCAGATACGCAGTATTTT